Listed here are 14 T cell receptor beta chains from one sample, sequenced in a study of Graves' ophthalmopathy and Graves' hyperthyroidism. RNA transcripts yielded amplified TCR beta CDR3 regions. Scientists carried out first-round RT-PCR using HTBI primers and then a second-round multiplex PCR. TCRdb fed the multiplex PCR reads into MiXCR, producing one record per CDR3 protein. This table has a few hundred thousand distinct CDR3 sequences, less than 20% appearing once. Input material: peripheral blood. These receptors came from a woman aged 18-29 years with stable Graves' hyperthyroidism.

This clonotype was counted ten times or more. The J gene is TRBJ2-7, the V gene TRBV7-6; D is tentatively TRBD1 or TRBD2 (5 bases each). The CDR3 runs 15 residues. The V and J ends lost 1 base and 2 bases respectively, with 12 bases between them. The V gene's germline CDR1 is SGHVS and CDR2 FNYEAQ. The CDR3 sequence is CASSLGGAQTYEQYF. CDR3 sequence (DNA): TGTGCCAGCAGCTTAGGAGGGGCCCAAACCTACGAGCAGTACTTC. The variable domain in full, completed from reference TRBV7-6 and TRBJ2-7, reads GAGVSQSPRYKVTKRGQDVALRCDPISGHVSLYWYRQALGQGPEFLTYFNYEAQQDKSGLPNDRFSAERPEGSISTLTIQRTEQRDSAMYRCASSLGGAQTYEQYFGPGTRLTVT.

This clonotype was seen repeatedly, ten times or more. The chain uses TRBV12-3 or TRBV12-4 and TRBJ2-7; D not resolved. The CDR3 is 14 amino acids. The germline V and J ends were trimmed by 1 base and 2 bases, with 9 bases remaining between them. CDR3 nucleotides: TGTGCCAGCAGTTTAGAGGACGGAACCTACGAGCAGTACTTC. It translates to CASSLEDGTYEQYF.

This rearrangement joins TRBV19 to TRBJ2-3, with 8 bases matching TRBD2. Losses at the gene ends were 6 bases for V and 6 bases for J; bases not matched to a gene: 8. CDR3 length: 14 residues. Germline assignment: CDR1 LNHDA and CDR2 SQIVND (reference sequence). CDR3 region: CASRPTGGRDTQYF. The CDR3 DNA reads as TGTGCCAGTAGACCGACGGGGGGGCGCGATACGCAGTATTTT.

This clonotype was observed a few times. The J gene is TRBJ2-7, the V gene TRBV7-2; tentatively, D is TRBD2 (5 bases). Germline V gene lookup returns CDR1 SGHTA and CDR2 FQGNSA. CDR3 length: 12 amino acids. Trimming removed 7 bases from V and 7 bases from J, with 14 bases in between. The CDR3 DNA sequence: TGTGCCAGCATCTCCATAGCGTATGAGCAGTACTTC. Protein sequence: CASISIAYEQYF.

In its sample, this clonotype was seen many times. V usage is TRBV20-1 and J usage is TRBJ1-1; 8 bases agree with TRBD1. The CDR3 covers 15 residues. With V trimmed by 1 base and J by 8 bases, 12 bases remained unmatched. CDR1 is DFQATT and CDR2 is SNEGSKA in the germline V gene (reference sequence). DNA for the CDR3: TGCAGTGCTAGAGCTAGAAGGACAGGGCTTCTGGAAGCTTTCTTT. As protein: CSARARRTGLLEAFF.

In this sample, this clonotype turned up many times. This CDR3 is CASSKRNSWTGTYGYTF. CDR3 in DNA: TGTGCCAGCAGTAAACGGAATAGCTGGACAGGGACCTATGGCTACACCTTC. The J gene is TRBJ1-2, the V gene TRBV6-1; the match to TRBD1 covers 8 bases. Germline V lookup: CDR1 MNHNS, CDR2 SASEGT. The CDR3 totals 17 residues. The ends lost 5 bases at V and 4 bases at J; junction bases unmatched: 15.

The sample holds many counts of this clonotype. The chain recombines TRBV12-3 or TRBV12-4 with TRBJ1-5; D is uncertain. The CDR3 sequence is 14 residues long. V was trimmed by 5 bases and J by 3 bases, leaving 11 bases between them. The CDR3 DNA reads as TGTGCCAGCAGTCTGAGGACGGTCAATCAGCCCCAGCATTTT. This codes for CASSLRTVNQPQHF.

Many counts were recorded for this clonotype. The genes are TRBV9 and TRBJ1-2, with no clear D. Germline CDR1 is SGDLS and CDR2 is YYNGEE. Trimming left V 4 bases short and J 2 bases short, with 12 bases between. The CDR3 sequence is 14 residues long. This CDR3 reads CASSSQRTNYGYTF. The CDR3 nucleotides are TGTGCCAGCAGCAGTCAGCGAACCAACTATGGCTACACCTTC.

CDR3 amino acids: CASSLDQGDGYGYTF. CDR3 sequence (DNA): TGCGCCAGCAGCTTGGATCAAGGGGATGGGTATGGCTACACCTTC. The chain joins TRBV5-1 to TRBJ1-2; a weak D match, TRBD1 (5 bases). V was trimmed by 0 bases and J by 5 bases, leaving 14 bases between them. The CDR3 length is 15 residues. From germline, CDR1 is SGHRS and CDR2 YFSETQ.

The gene calls are TRBV12-5 and TRBJ2-7; D call uncertain. V lost 2 bases and J 2 bases, leaving 10 bases between the germline ends. Germline loops: CDR1 LGHNT, CDR2 FRNRAP. The CDR3 has 14 amino acids. CDR3 sequence reads: CASGLYGVPYEQYF. The CDR3 coding sequence is TGTGCTAGTGGTTTGTATGGGGTACCCTACGAGCAGTACTTC.

The table lists this clonotype with a few counts. With a much larger clone just one base away, this may be a read error. This likely comes from a read error, as the CDR3 has no conserved phenylalanine or tryptophan at its end. The chain links TRBV10-3 to TRBJ1-2; D is undetermined. This CDR3 comprises 16 residues. The germline V and J ends were trimmed by 0 bases and 8 bases, with 19 bases remaining between them. Per the germline V gene, CDR1 is ENHRY and CDR2 is SYGVKD. The DNA of the CDR3 is TGTGCCATCAGTGAGTCAGAGTCGGCCCCCGGGCTCGGCTACACCTTG. Amino acid sequence: CAISESESAPGLGYTL.

The chain is built from TRBV12-3 or TRBV12-4 and TRBJ2-7; 14 bases agree with TRBD2. The CDR3 is 18 residues long. Unmatched junction bases numbered 13, after V lost 5 bases and J lost 4 bases. The CDR3 spells CASSPTPRLAGGPYEQYF. The CDR3 bases are TGTGCCAGCAGTCCGACCCCCCGACTAGCGGGGGGGCCTTACGAGCAGTACTTC.

At least ten counts were recorded for this clonotype. V is TRBV12-5 and J is TRBJ1-2; D is undetermined. Between the trimmed V and J ends, which lost 6 bases and 4 bases, there was a span of 12 bases. The CDR3 is 13 residues long. Germline loops: CDR1 LGHNT, CDR2 FRNRAP. The chain's CDR3 is CASGPGLAYGYTF. The DNA for the CDR3 is TGTGCTAGTGGCCCCGGCCTGGCCTATGGCTACACCTTC.

This clonotype appeared many times. The J gene is TRBJ2-7, the V gene TRBV27; a possible D gene is TRBD2 (6 bases). Germline assignment: CDR1 MNHEY and CDR2 SMNVEV (reference sequence). The V gene lost 4 bases and the J gene lost 1 base, with 14 bases spanning the gap. The CDR3 runs to 15 residues. In DNA form, the CDR3 reads TGTGCCAGCAGTTCACCGAGCGGGTCTTCCTACGAGCAGTACTTC. Its protein is CASSSPSGSSYEQYF.